This TCR beta chain was sequenced in a study of vaccination effects on CD4 cells after COVID-19. Study summary: Median timing of post-vaccine samples was 72 days after the second dose.

General study findings and limits: Infection-derived and vaccine-derived clones contracted markedly late after vaccination.

Antigen-specific CD4+ T cells expanded by the ViraFEST assay with viral peptide pools were then sequenced. Subsequent to ten to eleven days of culture, CD4+ T cells were isolated. BNT162b2 vaccine or mRNA-1273 vaccine was given to participants in two doses. Vaccine recipients, nucleocapsid antibody negative, had no prior SARS-CoV-2 infection. In the cultures, half the medium was exchanged for IL-2 medium on days 3 and 7. The germline CDR1 and CDR2 sequences are SQVTM and ANQGSEA. There are 13 residues in the CDR3. V dropped 0 bases and J dropped 0 bases, with 6 bases sitting between them. Assay: immunoSEQ multiplex PCR; the TCRdb copy retains only in-frame clones and omits some. In the table there are about 30,000 clones, roughly 80% of which are singletons. About this clone itself: The antigen is undetermined.

The starting material was CD4+ T cells from PBMCs cultured with HCoV-229E spike peptides, obtained after COVID-19 vaccination. The chain employs TRBV29-1 and TRBJ2-7; no definite D call. The TCR comes from a human donor who received a COVID-19 vaccine. The CDR3 region is CSVEDGYSYEQYF. CDR3 nucleotide sequence: TGCAGCGTTGAAGACGGATACTCCTACGAGCAGTACTTC.